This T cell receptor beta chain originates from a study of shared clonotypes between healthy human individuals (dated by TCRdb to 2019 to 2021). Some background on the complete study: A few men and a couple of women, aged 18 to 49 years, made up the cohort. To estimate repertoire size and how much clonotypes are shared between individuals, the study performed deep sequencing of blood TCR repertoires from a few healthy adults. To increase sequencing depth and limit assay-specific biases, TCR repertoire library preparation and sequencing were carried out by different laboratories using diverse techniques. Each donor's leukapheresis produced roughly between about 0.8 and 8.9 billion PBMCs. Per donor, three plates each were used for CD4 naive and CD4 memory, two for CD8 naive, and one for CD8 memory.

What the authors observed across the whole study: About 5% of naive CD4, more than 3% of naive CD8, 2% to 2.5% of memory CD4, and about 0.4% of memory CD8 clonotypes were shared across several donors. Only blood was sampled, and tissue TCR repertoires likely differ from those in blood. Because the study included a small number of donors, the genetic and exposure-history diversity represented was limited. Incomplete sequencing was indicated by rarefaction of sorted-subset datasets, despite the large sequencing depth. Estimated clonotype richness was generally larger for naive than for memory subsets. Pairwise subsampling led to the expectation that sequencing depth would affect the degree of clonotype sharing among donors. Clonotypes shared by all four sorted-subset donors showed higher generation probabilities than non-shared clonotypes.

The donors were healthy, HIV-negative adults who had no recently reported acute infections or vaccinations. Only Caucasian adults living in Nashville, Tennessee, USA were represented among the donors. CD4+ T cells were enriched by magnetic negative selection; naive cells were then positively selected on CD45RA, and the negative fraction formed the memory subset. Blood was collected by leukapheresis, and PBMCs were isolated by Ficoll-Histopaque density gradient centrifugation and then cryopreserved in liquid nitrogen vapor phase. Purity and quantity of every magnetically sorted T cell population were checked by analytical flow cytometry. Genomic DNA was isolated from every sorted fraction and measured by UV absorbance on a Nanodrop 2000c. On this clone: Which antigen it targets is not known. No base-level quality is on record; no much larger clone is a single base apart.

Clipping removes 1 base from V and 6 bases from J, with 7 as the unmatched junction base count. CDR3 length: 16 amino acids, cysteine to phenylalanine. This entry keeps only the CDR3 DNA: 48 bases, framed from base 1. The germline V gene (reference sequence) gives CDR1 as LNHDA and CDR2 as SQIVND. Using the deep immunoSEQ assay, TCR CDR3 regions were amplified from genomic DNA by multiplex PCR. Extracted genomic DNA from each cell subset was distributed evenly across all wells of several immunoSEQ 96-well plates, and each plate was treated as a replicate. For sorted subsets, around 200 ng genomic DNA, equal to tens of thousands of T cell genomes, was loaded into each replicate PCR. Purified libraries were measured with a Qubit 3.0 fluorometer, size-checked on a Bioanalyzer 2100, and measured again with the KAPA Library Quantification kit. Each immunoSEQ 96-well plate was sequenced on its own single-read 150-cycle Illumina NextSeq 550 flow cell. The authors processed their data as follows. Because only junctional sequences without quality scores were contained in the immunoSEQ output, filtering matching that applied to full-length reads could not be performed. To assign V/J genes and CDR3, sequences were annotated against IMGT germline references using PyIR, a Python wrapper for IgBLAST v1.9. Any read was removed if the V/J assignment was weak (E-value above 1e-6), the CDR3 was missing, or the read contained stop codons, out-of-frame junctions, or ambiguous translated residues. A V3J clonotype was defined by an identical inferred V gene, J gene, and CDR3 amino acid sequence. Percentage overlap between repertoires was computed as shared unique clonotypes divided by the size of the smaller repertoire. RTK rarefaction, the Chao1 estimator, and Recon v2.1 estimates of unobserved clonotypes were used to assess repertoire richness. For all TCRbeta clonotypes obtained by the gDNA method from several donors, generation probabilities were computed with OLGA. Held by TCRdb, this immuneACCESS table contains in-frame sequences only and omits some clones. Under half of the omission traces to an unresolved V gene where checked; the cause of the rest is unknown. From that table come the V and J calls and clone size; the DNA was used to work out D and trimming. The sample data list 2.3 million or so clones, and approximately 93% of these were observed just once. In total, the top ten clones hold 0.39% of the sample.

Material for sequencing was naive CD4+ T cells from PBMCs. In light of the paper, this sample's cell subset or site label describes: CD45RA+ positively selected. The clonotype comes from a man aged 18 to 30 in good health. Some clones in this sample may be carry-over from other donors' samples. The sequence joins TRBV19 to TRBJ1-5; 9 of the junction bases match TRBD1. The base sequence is TGTGCCAGTAGTATAGCACAGGGGGCTATCCGTCAGCCCCAGCATTTT. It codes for CASSIAQGAIRQPQHF. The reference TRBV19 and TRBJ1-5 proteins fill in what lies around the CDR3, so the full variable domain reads DGGITQSPKYLFRKEGQNVTLSCEQNLNHDAMYWYRQDPGQGLRLIYYSQIVNDFQKGDIAEGYSVSREKKESFPLTVTSAQKNPTAFYLCASSIAQGAIRQPQHFGDGTRLSIL.